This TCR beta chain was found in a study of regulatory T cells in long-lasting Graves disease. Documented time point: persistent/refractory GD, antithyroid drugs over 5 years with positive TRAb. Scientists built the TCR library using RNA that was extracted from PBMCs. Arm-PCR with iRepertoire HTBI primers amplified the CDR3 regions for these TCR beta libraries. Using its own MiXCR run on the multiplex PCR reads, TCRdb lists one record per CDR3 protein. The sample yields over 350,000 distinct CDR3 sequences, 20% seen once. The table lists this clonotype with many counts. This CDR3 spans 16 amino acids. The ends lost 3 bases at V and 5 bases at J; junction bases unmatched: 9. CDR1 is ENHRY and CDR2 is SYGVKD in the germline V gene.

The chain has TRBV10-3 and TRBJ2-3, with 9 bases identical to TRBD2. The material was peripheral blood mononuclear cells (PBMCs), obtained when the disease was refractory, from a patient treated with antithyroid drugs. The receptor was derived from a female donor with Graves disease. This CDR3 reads CAISDLAGERKDTQYF. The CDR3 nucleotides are TGTGCCATCAGTGATTTAGCGGGAGAAAGGAAAGATACGCAGTATTTT.